This T cell receptor beta chain stems from a study of cytotoxic CD8 clonotypes in ibrutinib-treated CLL. Study-wide results and limits: Clonality at baseline surpassed age-matched healthy donors and tracked circulating CD8+ T-cell counts.

Trimming took 3 bases from V and 5 from J, leaving 19 bases between them. CDR3 length: 15 amino acids. The V gene's germline CDR1 is GTSNPN and CDR2 SVGIG (reference sequence). The sequencing depth, 1 in 200,000 to 1 in 1 million T cells, was the target. Assay: immunoSEQ multiplex PCR; the TCRdb copy retains only in-frame clones and omits some. The data hold tens of thousands of clones, with approximately 68% observed a single time. Sample share makes this clone large. Its target is unknown. V is TRBV30 and J is TRBJ1-2; D is possibly TRBD1 (6 bases). This sequence originates from a human donor with chronic lymphocytic leukemia. The sequencing here drew on PBMCs, taken after 24 months of ibrutinib treatment. CDR3 sequence (DNA): TGTGCCTGGAGGACTAACGTACAGGGAGGGTATGGCTACACCTTC. Protein sequence: CAWRTNVQGGYGYTF.